This TCR beta chain was recovered during a study of shared T cell receptors in the human thymus. The repertoire was sequenced with immunoSEQ multiplex PCR; TCRdb's copy has only in-frame clones and lacks some. This repertoire shows hundreds of thousands of clones, just under 95% found once; its top ten account for around 0.019%. This clone appeared a single time. The origin of this receptor is a human donor. Sequenced: thymocytes.

DNA for the CDR3: TGTGCCAGCTCACCCGGGACAGGGGGCGCCTCGGGGAACACTGAAGCTTTCTTT. Protein product: CASSPGTGGASGNTEAFF. The chain links TRBV18 to TRBJ1-1, with 12 bases aligning to TRBD1. Germline CDR1 KGHSH, CDR2 LQKENI. V lost 3 bases, J lost 1 base, and 9 bases stayed unmatched. This CDR3 is built from 18 residues.